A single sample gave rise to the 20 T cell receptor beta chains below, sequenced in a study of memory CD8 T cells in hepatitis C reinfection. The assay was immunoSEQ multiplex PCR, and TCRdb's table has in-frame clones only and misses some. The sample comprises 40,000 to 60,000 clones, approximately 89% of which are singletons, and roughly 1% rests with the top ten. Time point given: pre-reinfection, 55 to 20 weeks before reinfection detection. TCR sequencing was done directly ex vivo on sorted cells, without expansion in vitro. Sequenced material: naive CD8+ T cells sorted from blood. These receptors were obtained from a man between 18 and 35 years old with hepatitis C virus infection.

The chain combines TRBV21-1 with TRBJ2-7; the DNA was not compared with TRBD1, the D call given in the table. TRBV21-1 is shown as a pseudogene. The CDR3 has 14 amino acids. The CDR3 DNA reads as TGTGCCAGCAGCATCCCGGACACCTCCTACGAGCAGTACGTC. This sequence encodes CASSIPDTSYEQYV.

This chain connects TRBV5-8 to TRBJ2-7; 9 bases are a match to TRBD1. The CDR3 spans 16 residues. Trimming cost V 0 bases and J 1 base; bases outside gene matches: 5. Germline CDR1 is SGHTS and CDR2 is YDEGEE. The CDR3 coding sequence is TGTGCCAGCAGCTTGGCGGGGACAGGGTGGTCCTACGAGCAGTACTTC. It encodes CASSLAGTGWSYEQYF.

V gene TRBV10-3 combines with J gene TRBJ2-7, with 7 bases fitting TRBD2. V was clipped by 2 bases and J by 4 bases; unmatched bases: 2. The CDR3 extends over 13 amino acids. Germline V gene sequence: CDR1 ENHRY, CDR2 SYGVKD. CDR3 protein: CAISEGGGYEQYV. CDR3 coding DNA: TGTGCCATCAGTGAGGGGGGAGGGTACGAGCAGTACGTC.

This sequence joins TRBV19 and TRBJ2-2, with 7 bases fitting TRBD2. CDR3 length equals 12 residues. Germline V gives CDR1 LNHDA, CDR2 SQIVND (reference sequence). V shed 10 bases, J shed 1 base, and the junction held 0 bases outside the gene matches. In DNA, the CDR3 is TGTGCCACGGGGGGGAACACCGGGGAGCTGTTTTTT. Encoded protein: CATGGNTGELFF.

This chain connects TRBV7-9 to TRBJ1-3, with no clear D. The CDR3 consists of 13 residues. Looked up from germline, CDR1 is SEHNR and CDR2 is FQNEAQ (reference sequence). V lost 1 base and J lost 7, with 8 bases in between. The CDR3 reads CASSLGVRNTIYF. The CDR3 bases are TGTGCCAGCAGCTTAGGAGTACGGAACACCATATATTTT.

The CDR3 DNA sequence: TGTGCCAGCAGTTGGGGAGCGGGGGGCTCTAGCTCCTACGAGCAGTACGTC. This encodes CASSWGAGGSSSYEQYV. V gene TRBV7-9 combines with J gene TRBJ2-7; 9 positions match TRBD2. Trimming at V came to 6 bases and at J to 0 bases, leaving 12 bases not matched to a gene. This CDR3 spans 17 amino acids. Germline-derived CDR1 and CDR2 are SEHNR and FQNEAQ (reference sequence).

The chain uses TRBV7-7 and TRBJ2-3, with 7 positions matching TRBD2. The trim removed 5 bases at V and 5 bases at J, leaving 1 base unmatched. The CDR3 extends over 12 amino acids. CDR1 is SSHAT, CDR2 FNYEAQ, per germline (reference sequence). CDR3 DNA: TGTGCCAGCAGCCCGGGGGGAGATACGCAGTATTTT. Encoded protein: CASSPGGDTQYF.

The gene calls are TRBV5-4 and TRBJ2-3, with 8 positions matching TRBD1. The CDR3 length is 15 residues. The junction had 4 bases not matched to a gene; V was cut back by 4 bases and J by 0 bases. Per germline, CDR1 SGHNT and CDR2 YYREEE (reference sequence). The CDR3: CASSQGQGSTDTQYF. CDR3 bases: TGTGCCAGCAGCCAAGGACAGGGAAGCACAGATACGCAGTATTTT.

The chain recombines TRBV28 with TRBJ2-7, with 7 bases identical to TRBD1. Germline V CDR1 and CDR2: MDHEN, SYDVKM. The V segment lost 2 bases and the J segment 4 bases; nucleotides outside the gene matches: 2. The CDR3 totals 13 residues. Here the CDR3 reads CASSLNRGYEQYF. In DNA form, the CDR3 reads TGTGCCAGCAGTTTAAACAGGGGATACGAGCAGTACTTC.

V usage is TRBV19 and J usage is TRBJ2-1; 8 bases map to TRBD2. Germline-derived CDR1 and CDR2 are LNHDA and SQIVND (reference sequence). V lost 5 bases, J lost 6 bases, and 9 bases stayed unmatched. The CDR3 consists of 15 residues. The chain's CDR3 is CASSPGTRGSNEQFF. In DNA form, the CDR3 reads TGTGCCAGTAGTCCCGGGACTAGAGGATCCAATGAGCAGTTCTTC.

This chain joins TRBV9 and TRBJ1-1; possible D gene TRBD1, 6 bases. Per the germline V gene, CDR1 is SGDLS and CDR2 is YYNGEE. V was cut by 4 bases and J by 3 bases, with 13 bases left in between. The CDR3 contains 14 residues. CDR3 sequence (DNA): TGTGCCAGCAGCCCTACCCCAGGGGACACTGAAGCTTTCTTT. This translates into CASSPTPGDTEAFF.

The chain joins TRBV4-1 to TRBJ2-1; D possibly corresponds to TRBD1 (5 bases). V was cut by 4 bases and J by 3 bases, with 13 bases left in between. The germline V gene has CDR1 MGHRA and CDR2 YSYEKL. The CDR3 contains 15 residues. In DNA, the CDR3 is TGCGCCAGCAGCCCGACAGAAGTTGGCTACAATGAGCAGTTCTTC. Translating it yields CASSPTEVGYNEQFF.

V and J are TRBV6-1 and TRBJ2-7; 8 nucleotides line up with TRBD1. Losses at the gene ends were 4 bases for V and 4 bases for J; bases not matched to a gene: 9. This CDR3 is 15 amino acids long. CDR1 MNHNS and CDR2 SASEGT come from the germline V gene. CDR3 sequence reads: CASSVLTGGEYEQYV. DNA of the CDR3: TGTGCCAGCAGTGTATTAACAGGGGGAGAGTACGAGCAGTACGTC.

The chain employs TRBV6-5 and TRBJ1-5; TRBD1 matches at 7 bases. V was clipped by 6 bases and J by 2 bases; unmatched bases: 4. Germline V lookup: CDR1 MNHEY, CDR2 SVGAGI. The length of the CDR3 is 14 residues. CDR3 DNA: TGTGCCAGCAGCCGACAGGGAGGCAATCAGCCCCAGCATTTT. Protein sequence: CASSRQGGNQPQHF.

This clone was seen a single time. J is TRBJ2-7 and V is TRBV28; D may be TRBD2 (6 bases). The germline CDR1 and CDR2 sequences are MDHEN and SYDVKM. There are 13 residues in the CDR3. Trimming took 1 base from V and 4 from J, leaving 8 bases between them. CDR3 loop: CASSLYRGYEQYF. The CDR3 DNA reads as TGTGCCAGCAGTTTATACCGGGGGTACGAGCAGTACTTC. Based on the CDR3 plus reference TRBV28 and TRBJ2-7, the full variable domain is DVKVTQSSRYLVKRTGEKVFLECVQDMDHENMFWYRQDPGLGLRLIYFSYDVKMKEKGDIPEGYSVSREKKERFSLILESASTNQTSMYLCASSLYRGYEQYFGPGTRLTVT.

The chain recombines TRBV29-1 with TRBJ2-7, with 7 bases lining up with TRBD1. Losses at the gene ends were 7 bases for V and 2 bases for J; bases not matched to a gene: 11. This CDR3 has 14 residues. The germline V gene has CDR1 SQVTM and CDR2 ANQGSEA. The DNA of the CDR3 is TGCAGCGGGACCGGGACAGAACTTCCCTACGAGCAGTACTTC. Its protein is CSGTGTELPYEQYF.

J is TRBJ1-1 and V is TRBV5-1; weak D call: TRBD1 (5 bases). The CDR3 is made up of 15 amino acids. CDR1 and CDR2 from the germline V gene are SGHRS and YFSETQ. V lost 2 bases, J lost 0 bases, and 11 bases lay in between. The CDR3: CASSLDRYMNTEAFF. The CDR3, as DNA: TGCGCCAGCAGCTTAGACAGATACATGAACACTGAAGCTTTCTTT.

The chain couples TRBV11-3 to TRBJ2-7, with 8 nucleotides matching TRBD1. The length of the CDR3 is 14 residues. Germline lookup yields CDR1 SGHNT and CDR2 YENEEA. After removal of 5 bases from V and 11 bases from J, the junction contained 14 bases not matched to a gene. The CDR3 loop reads CASSTRTGNKSEYF. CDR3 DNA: TGTGCCAGCAGCACTCGGACAGGGAACAAATCAGAGTACTTC.

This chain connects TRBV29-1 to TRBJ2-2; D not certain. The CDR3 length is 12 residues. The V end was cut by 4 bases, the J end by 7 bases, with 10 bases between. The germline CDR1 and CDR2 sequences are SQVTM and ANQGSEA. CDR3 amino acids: CSVVALGGELFF. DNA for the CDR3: TGCAGCGTTGTAGCCCTTGGCGGGGAGCTGTTTTTT.

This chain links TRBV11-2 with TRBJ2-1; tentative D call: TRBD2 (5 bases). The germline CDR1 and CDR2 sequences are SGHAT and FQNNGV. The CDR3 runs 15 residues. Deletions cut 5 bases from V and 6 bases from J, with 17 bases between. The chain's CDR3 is CASSPSRALGNEQFF. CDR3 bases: TGTGCCAGCAGCCCTAGCCGGGCCCTGGGCAATGAGCAGTTCTTC.